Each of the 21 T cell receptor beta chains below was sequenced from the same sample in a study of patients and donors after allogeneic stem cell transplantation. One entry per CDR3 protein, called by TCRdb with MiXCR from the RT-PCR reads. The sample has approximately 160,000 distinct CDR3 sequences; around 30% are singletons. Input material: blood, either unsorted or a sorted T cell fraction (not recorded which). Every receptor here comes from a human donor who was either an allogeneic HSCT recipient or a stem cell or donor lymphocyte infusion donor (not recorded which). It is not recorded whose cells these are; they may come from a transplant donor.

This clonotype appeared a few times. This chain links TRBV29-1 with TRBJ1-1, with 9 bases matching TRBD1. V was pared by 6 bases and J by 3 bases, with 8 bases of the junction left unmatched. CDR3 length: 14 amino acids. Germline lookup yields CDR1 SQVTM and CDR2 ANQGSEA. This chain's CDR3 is CSVSGQGLDTEAFF. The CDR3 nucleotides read TGCAGCGTGTCGGGACAGGGATTGGACACTGAAGCTTTCTTT.

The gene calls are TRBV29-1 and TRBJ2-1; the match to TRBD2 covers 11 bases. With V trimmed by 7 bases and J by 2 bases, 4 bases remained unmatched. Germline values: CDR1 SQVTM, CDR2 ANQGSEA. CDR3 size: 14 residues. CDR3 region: CSAPTSGTYNEQFF. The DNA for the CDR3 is TGCAGCGCACCGACTAGCGGGACCTACAATGAGCAGTTCTTC.

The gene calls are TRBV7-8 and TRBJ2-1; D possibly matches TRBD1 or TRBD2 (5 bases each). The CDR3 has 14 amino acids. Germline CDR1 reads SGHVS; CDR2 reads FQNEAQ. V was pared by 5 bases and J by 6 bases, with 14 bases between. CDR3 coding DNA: TGTGCCAGCAGCGCCCAGGGACCCATCAATGAGCAGTTCTTC. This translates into CASSAQGPINEQFF. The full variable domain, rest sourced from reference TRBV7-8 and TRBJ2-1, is GAGVSQSPRYKVAKRGQDVALRCDPISGHVSLFWYQQALGQGPEFLTYFQNEAQLDKSGLPSDRFFAERPEGSVSTLKIQRTQQEDSAVYLCASSAQGPINEQFFGPGTRLTVL.

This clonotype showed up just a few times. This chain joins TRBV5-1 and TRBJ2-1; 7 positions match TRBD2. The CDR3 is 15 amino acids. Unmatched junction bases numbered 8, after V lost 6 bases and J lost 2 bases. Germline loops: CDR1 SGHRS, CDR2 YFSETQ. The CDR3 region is CASTWGGMAYNEQFF. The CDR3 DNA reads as TGCGCCAGCACCTGGGGGGGAATGGCCTACAATGAGCAGTTCTTC.

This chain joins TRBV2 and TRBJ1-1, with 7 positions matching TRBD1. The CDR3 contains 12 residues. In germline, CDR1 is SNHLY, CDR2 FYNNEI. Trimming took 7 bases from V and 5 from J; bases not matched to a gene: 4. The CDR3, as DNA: TGTGCCAGCAACAGGGGAAGGACTGAAGCTTTCTTT. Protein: CASNRGRTEAFF. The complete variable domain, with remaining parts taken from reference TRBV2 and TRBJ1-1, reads EPEVTQTPSHQVTQMGQEVILRCVPISNHLYFYWYRQILGQKVEFLVSFYNNEISEKSEIFDDQFSVERPDGSNFTLKIRSTKLEDSAMYFCASNRGRTEAFFGQGTRLTVV.

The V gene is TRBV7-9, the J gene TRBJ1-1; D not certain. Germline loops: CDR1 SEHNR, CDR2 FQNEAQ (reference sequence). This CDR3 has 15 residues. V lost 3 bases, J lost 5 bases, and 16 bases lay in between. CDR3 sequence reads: CASSFGFDPGTEAFF. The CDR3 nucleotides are TGTGCCAGCAGCTTTGGGTTCGACCCGGGGACTGAAGCTTTCTTT. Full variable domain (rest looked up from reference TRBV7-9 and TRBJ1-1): DTGVSQNPRHKITKRGQNVTFRCDPISEHNRLYWYRQTLGQGPEFLTYFQNEAQLEKSRLLSDRFSAERPKGSFSTLEIQRTEQGDSAMYLCASSFGFDPGTEAFFGQGTRLTVV.

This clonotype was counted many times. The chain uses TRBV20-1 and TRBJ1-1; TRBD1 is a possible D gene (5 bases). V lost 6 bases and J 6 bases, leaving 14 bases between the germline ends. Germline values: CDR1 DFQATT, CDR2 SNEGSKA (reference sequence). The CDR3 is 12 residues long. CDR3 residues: CSAPGGSAEAFF. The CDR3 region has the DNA TGCAGTGCCCCGGGGGGATCCGCTGAAGCTTTCTTT.

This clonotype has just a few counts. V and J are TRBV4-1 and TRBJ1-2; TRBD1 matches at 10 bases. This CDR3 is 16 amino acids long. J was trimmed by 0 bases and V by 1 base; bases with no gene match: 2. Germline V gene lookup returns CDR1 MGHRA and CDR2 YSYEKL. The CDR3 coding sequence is TGCGCCAGCAGCCAAGCCGGGACAGGGGCTAACTATGGCTACACCTTC. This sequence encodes CASSQAGTGANYGYTF.

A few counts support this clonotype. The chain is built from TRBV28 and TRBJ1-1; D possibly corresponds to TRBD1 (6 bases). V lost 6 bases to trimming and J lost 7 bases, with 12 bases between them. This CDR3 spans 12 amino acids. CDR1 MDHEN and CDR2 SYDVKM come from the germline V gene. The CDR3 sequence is CASSHGQFEAFF. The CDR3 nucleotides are TGTGCCAGCAGCCATGGACAGTTTGAAGCTTTCTTT.

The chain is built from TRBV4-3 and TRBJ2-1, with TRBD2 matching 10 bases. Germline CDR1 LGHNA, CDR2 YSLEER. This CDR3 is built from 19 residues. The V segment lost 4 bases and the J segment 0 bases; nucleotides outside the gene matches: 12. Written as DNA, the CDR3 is TGCGCCAGCAGCCCTCGTGGAACTAGCGGGAAGAGCTCCTACAATGAGCAGTTCTTC. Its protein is CASSPRGTSGKSSYNEQFF.

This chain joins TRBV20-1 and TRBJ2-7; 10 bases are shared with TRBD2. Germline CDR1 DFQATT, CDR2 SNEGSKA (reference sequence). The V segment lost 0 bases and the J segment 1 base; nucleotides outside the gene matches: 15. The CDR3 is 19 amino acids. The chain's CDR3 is CSAREGGEIIAGGSYEQYF. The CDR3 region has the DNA TGCAGTGCTAGAGAGGGGGGGGAAATAATAGCGGGAGGTTCCTACGAGCAGTACTTC.

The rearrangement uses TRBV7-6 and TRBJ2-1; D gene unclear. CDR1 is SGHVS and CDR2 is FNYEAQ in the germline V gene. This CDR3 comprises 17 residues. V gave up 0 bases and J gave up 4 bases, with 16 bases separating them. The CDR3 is CASSLALAALRYNEQFF. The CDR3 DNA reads TGTGCCAGCAGCTTAGCGCTGGCAGCCCTTCGTTACAATGAGCAGTTCTTC.

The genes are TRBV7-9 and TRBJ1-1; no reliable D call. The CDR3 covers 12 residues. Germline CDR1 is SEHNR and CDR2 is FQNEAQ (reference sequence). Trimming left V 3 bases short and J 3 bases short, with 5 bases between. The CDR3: CASSLTDTEAFF. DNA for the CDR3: TGTGCCAGCAGCTTGACCGACACTGAAGCTTTCTTT.

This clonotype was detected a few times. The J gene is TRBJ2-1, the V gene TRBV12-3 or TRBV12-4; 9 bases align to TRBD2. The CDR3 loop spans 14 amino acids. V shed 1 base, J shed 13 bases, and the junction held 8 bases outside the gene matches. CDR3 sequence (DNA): TGTGCCAGCAGTTTAGAACTAGCGGGCGTCCCACAGTTCTTC. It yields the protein CASSLELAGVPQFF.

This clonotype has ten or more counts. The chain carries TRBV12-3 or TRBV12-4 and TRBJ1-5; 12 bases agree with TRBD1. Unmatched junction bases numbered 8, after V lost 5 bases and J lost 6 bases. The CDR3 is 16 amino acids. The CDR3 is CASSPGGQGAGQPQHF. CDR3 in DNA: TGTGCCAGCAGTCCAGGGGGACAGGGGGCCGGTCAGCCCCAGCATTTT.

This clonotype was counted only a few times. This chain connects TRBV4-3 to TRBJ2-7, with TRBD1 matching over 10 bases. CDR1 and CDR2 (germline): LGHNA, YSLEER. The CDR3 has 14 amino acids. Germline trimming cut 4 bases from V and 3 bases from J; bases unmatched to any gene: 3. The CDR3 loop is CASSLRTGGYEQYF. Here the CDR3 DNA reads TGCGCCAGCAGCCTAAGGACAGGGGGCTACGAGCAGTACTTC.

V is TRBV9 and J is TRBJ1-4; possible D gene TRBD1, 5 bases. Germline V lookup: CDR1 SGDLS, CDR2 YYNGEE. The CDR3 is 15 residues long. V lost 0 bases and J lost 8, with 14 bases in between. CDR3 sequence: CASSVEEGQYEKLFF. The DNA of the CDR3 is TGTGCCAGCAGCGTAGAGGAGGGGCAATACGAAAAACTGTTTTTT.

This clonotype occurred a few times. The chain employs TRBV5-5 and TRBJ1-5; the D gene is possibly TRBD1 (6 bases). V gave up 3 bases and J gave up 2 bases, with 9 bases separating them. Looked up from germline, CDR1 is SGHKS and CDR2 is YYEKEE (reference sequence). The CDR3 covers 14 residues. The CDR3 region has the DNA TGTGCCAGCAGCTGGAGACAGGGCAATCAGCCCCAGCATTTT. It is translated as CASSWRQGNQPQHF.

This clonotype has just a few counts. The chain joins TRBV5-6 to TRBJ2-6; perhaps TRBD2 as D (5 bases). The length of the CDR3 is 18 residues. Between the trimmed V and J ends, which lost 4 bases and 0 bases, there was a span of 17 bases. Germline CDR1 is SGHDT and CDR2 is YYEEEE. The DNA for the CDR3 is TGTGCCAGCAGCCCGGGAATGGACTTCTCCTCTGGGGCCAACGTCCTGACTTTC. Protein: CASSPGMDFSSGANVLTF.

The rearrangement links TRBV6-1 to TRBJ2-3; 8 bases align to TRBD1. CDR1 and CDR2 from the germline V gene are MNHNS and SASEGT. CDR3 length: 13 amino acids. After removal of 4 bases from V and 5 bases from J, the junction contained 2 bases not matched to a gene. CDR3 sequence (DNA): TGTGCCAGCAGTGCCGACAGGGGAGATACGCAGTATTTT. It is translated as CASSADRGDTQYF.

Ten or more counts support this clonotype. The chain's CDR3 is CASSISGFGNQPQHF. The CDR3, as DNA: TGCGCCAGCAGCATCTCCGGGTTTGGGAATCAGCCCCAGCATTTT. The chain combines TRBV5-1 with TRBJ1-5, with D unclear. CDR1 and CDR2 (germline): SGHRS, YFSETQ. The CDR3 runs to 15 residues. Trimming removed 4 bases from V and 4 bases from J, with 15 bases in between.